The 8 T cell receptor beta chains reported below all come from one sample, sequenced in a study of T cells in Graves' hyperthyroidism and ophthalmopathy. Amplification of TCR beta CDR3 regions used RNA as the template. With the HTBI primer set, the TCR CDR3 went through a first round of RT-PCR. TCRdb recomputed calls from the multiplex PCR reads with MiXCR, one row per CDR3 protein. The sample has hundreds of thousands of distinct CDR3 sequences; under 60% are singletons. Sample: peripheral blood or thyroid tissue (not recorded which). The origin of the receptors is a woman in her late teens or twenties with Graves' hyperthyroidism.

The gene calls are TRBV7-9 and TRBJ2-7; 7 positions agree with TRBD1. J gave up 3 bases and V 4 bases, and 6 bases lay outside the gene matches. From germline, CDR1 is SEHNR and CDR2 FQNEAQ (reference sequence). The CDR3 is 14 residues long. The CDR3: CASSSGTAYYEQYF. The CDR3 region has the DNA TGTGCCAGCAGCTCCGGGACAGCGTACTACGAGCAGTACTTC.

This clonotype was detected many times. The rearrangement joins TRBV20-1 to TRBJ1-5; 8 bases align to TRBD1. After removal of 3 bases from V and 7 bases from J, the junction contained 2 bases not matched to a gene. Germline V lookup: CDR1 DFQATT, CDR2 SNEGSKA (reference sequence). The CDR3 covers 12 residues. The CDR3 bases are TGCAGTGCTAGCAGGGGGCAACAGCCCCAGCATTTT. Protein sequence: CSASRGQQPQHF.

A remark on this clonotype: Given the absence of the conserved phenylalanine or tryptophan at the CDR3 end, a read error is likely. This chain links TRBV2 with TRBJ1-5; no firm D call. Germline CDR1 is SNHLY and CDR2 is FYNNEI. Trimming cost V 7 bases and J 6 bases, with 16 bases left between them. CDR3 length: 14 residues. For the CDR3, the DNA is TGTGCCAGCAAGTCGACCCAAGGTCGTCAGCCCCAGCATTCA. Translated, it gives CASKSTQGRQPQHS.

The CDR3 is CASSFRRPPTDTQYF. The CDR3 DNA follows: TGTGCCAGCAGCTTTCGGCGGCCCCCCACAGATACGCAGTATTTT. The rearrangement joins TRBV7-8 to TRBJ2-3; D unresolved. The V and J ends lost 3 bases and 2 bases respectively, with 12 bases between them. CDR3 length equals 15 residues. Germline V gene sequence: CDR1 SGHVS, CDR2 FQNEAQ. The full variable domain, with the rest looked up from reference TRBV7-8 and TRBJ2-3, is GAGVSQSPRYKVAKRGQDVALRCDPISGHVSLFWYQQALGQGPEFLTYFQNEAQLDKSGLPSDRFFAERPEGSVSTLKIQRTQQEDSAVYLCASSFRRPPTDTQYFGPGTRLTVL.

CDR3 bases: TGCAGCGCTGGGACAGGGGGATGGGGCGAGCAGTACTTC. This translates into CSAGTGGWGEQYF. The chain is built from TRBV29-1 and TRBJ2-7; TRBD1 matches at 11 bases. The CDR3 consists of 13 residues. Germline V gene data show CDR1 as SQVTM and CDR2 as ANQGSEA. Trimming took 7 bases from V and 6 from J; bases not matched to a gene: 8.

As concerns this clonotype: The junction differs from germline at one of its ends, possibly a read error. V and J are TRBV7-2 and TRBJ1-1; D is unclear. Per the germline V gene, CDR1 is SGHTA and CDR2 is FQGNSA. There are 15 residues in the CDR3. CDR3 coding DNA: TGCGCCAGCAGCCTAGCCCCCGACGAGAACACTGAAGCTTTCTTT. Amino acids: CASSLAPDENTEAFF.

There are a few counts of this clonotype. This sequence joins TRBV20-1 and TRBJ2-7; 13 nucleotides agree with TRBD2. V gave up 3 bases and J gave up 6 bases; unmatched junction bases: 8. Germline V lookup: CDR1 DFQATT, CDR2 SNEGSKA (reference sequence). The CDR3 length is 15 residues. The CDR3 reads CSARGTSGTLSEQYF. CDR3 DNA: TGCAGTGCTAGGGGGACTAGCGGGACGCTAAGCGAGCAGTACTTC.

In this sample, this clonotype turned up many times. The chain links TRBV29-1 to TRBJ2-7; D is unresolved. CDR3 length: 13 residues. V lost 4 bases and J lost 3, with 13 bases in between. Germline V gives CDR1 SQVTM, CDR2 ANQGSEA. The CDR3 DNA reads TGCAGCGTTGCCCCAGACACCCTCTACGAGCAGTACTTC. Protein product: CSVAPDTLYEQYF.